This entry lists 24 T cell receptor beta chains sequenced from one sample in a study of T-cell memory formation after mild COVID-19. TCRdb processed the 5' RACE reads anew with MiXCR; each CDR3 protein has one entry. The sample has approximately 560,000 distinct CDR3 sequences, roughly a sixth seen once. The source material was PBMCs or a T cell subset sorted from them (not recorded which). The origin of the receptors is an adult woman who had mild COVID-19 (a few samples of this study predate the infection). Cell type and time point are not known.

This clonotype was observed a handful of times. This sequence joins TRBV7-7 and TRBJ2-1; 10 bases match TRBD2. J gave up 0 bases and V 5 bases, and 4 bases lay outside the gene matches. The CDR3 spans 16 residues. Germline V gene lookup returns CDR1 SSHAT and CDR2 FNYEAQ (reference sequence). The CDR3 protein is CASSTPSGGSYNEQFF. In nucleotides, the CDR3 is TGTGCCAGCAGCACACCTAGCGGGGGCTCCTACAATGAGCAGTTCTTC. Combining the CDR3 with reference TRBV7-7 and TRBJ2-1 gives the whole variable domain GAGVSQSPRYKVTKRGQDVTLRCDPISSHATLYWYQQALGQGPEFLTYFNYEAQPDKSGLPSDRFSAERPEGSISTLTIQRTEQRDSAMYRCASSTPSGGSYNEQFFGPGTRLTVL.

This clonotype was seen more than once but under ten times. The chain combines TRBV20-1 with TRBJ2-2; 7 bases are shared with TRBD2. The CDR3 extends over 14 amino acids. Trimming removed 3 bases from V and 4 bases from J; junction bases left unmatched: 5. The germline V gene has CDR1 DFQATT and CDR2 SNEGSKA (reference sequence). The CDR3 protein is CSASRDYTTGELFF. In nucleotides, the CDR3 is TGCAGTGCTAGTCGGGACTACACCACCGGGGAGCTGTTTTTT.

V is TRBV7-2 and J is TRBJ2-5; TRBD2 agrees at 14 bases. CDR3 length equals 16 residues. The germline V gene encodes CDR1 SGHTA and CDR2 FQGNSA. The J segment lost 5 bases and the V segment lost 4 bases, leaving 6 bases of the junction unmatched. CDR3 loop: CASSWTSGRTVETQYF. The DNA for the CDR3 is TGTGCCAGCAGCTGGACTAGCGGGAGGACGGTGGAGACCCAGTACTTC.

This clonotype was counted only a few times. The V and J genes are TRBV6-5 and TRBJ2-5, with a tentative D call TRBD2 (6 bases). The CDR3 is 16 amino acids. Germline loops: CDR1 MNHEY, CDR2 SVGAGI. V was pared by 5 bases and J by 9 bases, with 25 bases between. In DNA, the CDR3 is TGTGCCAGCAGTCGGGAGAAGGCGCAGTCTTTTAGGTCCCAGTACTTC. Its protein is CASSREKAQSFRSQYF.

The J gene is TRBJ1-3, the V gene TRBV7-6; 9 bases agree with TRBD1. This CDR3 region has 16 residues. After removal of 0 bases from V and 7 bases from J, the junction contained 7 bases not matched to a gene. CDR1 and CDR2 (germline): SGHVS, FNYEAQ. CDR3 nucleotide sequence: TGTGCCAGCAGCTTAGCCACAGGGGGCATGCTGAACACCATATATTTT. Its translation is CASSLATGGMLNTIYF.

This clonotype was seen ten or more times. J is TRBJ2-2 and V is TRBV7-2, with a tentative D call TRBD1 (6 bases). This CDR3 has 15 residues. CDR1 and CDR2 from the germline V gene are SGHTA and FQGNSA. V lost 5 bases to trimming and J lost 8 bases, with 18 bases between them. This CDR3 is CASSVRGNTAGELFF. CDR3 sequence (DNA): TGTGCCAGCAGCGTCAGGGGTAATACCGCTGGGGAGCTGTTTTTT.

In its sample, this clonotype was seen a few times. This chain links TRBV7-9 with TRBJ2-5; 7 bases map to TRBD1. Germline CDR1 SEHNR, CDR2 FQNEAQ (reference sequence). The V gene end was trimmed by 6 bases and the J gene end by 5 bases; junction bases not matched to a gene: 12. The CDR3 spans 15 residues. CDR3 residues: CASSSPPGQRETQYF. CDR3 DNA: TGTGCCAGCAGTTCCCCGCCGGGACAGAGGGAGACCCAGTACTTC.

The chain links TRBV28 to TRBJ2-1; possibly TRBD1 or TRBD2 for D (5 bases each). This CDR3 comprises 15 residues. Looked up from germline, CDR1 is MDHEN and CDR2 is SYDVKM. The ends were cut back, 5 bases at V and 4 bases at J, with 15 bases in the middle. CDR3 sequence: CASSPPGLVYNEQFF. The CDR3 nucleotides read TGTGCCAGCAGTCCCCCGGGGCTAGTTTACAATGAGCAGTTCTTC.

The sample holds a few counts of this clonotype. The chain's CDR3 is CASSPGGTGIYGYTF. CDR3 DNA: TGTGCCAGCAGCCCGGGAGGGACAGGGATCTATGGCTACACCTTC. This chain joins TRBV7-9 and TRBJ1-2, with 9 nucleotides matching TRBD1. The CDR3 is made up of 15 amino acids. Losses at the gene ends were 5 bases for V and 4 bases for J; bases not matched to a gene: 8. Germline assignment: CDR1 SEHNR and CDR2 FQNEAQ (reference sequence).

This clonotype was seen many times. The chain links TRBV5-1 to TRBJ2-1, with TRBD1 matching over 9 bases. The germline V gene encodes CDR1 SGHRS and CDR2 YFSETQ. The J segment lost 4 bases and the V segment lost 4 bases, leaving 6 bases of the junction unmatched. This CDR3 has 15 amino acids. The CDR3 here is CASSTGTGIYNEQFF. In DNA form, the CDR3 reads TGCGCCAGCAGCACCGGGACAGGGATATACAATGAGCAGTTCTTC.

This clonotype was counted a few times. The chain uses TRBV27 and TRBJ1-2; no clear D. This CDR3 contains 14 residues. Trimming removed 5 bases from V and 0 bases from J, with 10 bases in between. Germline V gene sequence: CDR1 MNHEY, CDR2 SMNVEV (reference sequence). Here the CDR3 reads CASSTVYSNYGYTF. The CDR3 DNA reads as TGTGCCAGCAGTACAGTTTACTCTAACTATGGCTACACCTTC.

The rearrangement uses TRBV12-3 or TRBV12-4 and TRBJ2-1; weak D call: TRBD1 (5 bases). With 7 bases removed from V and 9 bases from J, the gap between germline ends came to 16 bases. The CDR3 is 13 residues long. The CDR3 coding sequence is TGTGCCAGCATCATAGGGGCCAGAGGTGAGCAGTTCTTC. Protein: CASIIGARGEQFF.

The sample holds a few counts of this clonotype. DNA for the CDR3: TGTGCCAGCAGCTTAGTCAGGGGGCGACTAGCGGGAGTTAGCACAGATACGCAGTATTTT. Residues: CASSLVRGRLAGVSTDTQYF. The chain recombines TRBV7-8 with TRBJ2-3; 12 bases line up with TRBD2. The CDR3 totals 20 residues. The germline V gene encodes CDR1 SGHVS and CDR2 FQNEAQ. V lost 1 base, J lost 0 bases, and 11 bases stayed unmatched.

This clonotype was recorded a few times. The rearrangement links TRBV7-2 to TRBJ2-7; 9 positions match TRBD2. J was trimmed by 0 bases and V by 3 bases; bases with no gene match: 3. Germline values: CDR1 SGHTA, CDR2 FQGNSA. The CDR3 loop spans 15 amino acids. The chain's CDR3 is CASSFRTSVSYEQYF. The CDR3 nucleotides read TGTGCCAGCAGCTTTCGGACTAGCGTCTCCTACGAGCAGTACTTC.

The rearrangement links TRBV5-1 to TRBJ1-1; D ambiguous. The CDR3 loop spans 15 amino acids. The germline V gene has CDR1 SGHRS and CDR2 YFSETQ. V lost 6 bases and J 2 bases, leaving 17 bases between the germline ends. CDR3 amino acids: CASISRATGNTEAFF. Written as DNA, the CDR3 is TGCGCCAGCATCAGCCGGGCCACGGGAAACACTGAAGCTTTCTTT.

The rearrangement links TRBV9 to TRBJ2-3; D is unclear. Germline V lookup: CDR1 SGDLS, CDR2 YYNGEE. This CDR3 is built from 15 residues. Trimming removed 0 bases from V and 1 base from J, with 9 bases in between. The CDR3 coding sequence is TGTGCCAGCAGCGTAGGACCCGAGGGCACAGATACGCAGTATTTT. It codes for CASSVGPEGTDTQYF.

The chain is built from TRBV7-9 and TRBJ1-2; 9 bases fit TRBD1. This CDR3 comprises 16 residues. With V trimmed by 4 bases and J by 2 bases, 8 bases remained unmatched. Germline loops: CDR1 SEHNR, CDR2 FQNEAQ (reference sequence). The CDR3 here is CASSSGTGKGNYGYTF. The CDR3 bases are TGTGCCAGCAGCTCCGGGACAGGGAAGGGAAACTATGGCTACACCTTC.

The genes are TRBV18 and TRBJ1-1; D call uncertain. Germline assignment: CDR1 KGHSH and CDR2 LQKENI. The germline V and J ends were trimmed by 8 bases and 0 bases, with 7 bases remaining between them. CDR3 length equals 12 residues. Written as DNA, the CDR3 is TGTGCCAGCGACACCATGAACACTGAAGCTTTCTTT. Translation gives CASDTMNTEAFF.

This clonotype was found a few times. CDR3 region: CAINGQLNTGELFF. Written as DNA, the CDR3 is TGTGCCATCAACGGACAGCTGAACACCGGGGAGCTGTTTTTT. The genes are TRBV10-3 and TRBJ2-2, with a weak D call TRBD1 (6 bases). This CDR3 contains 14 residues. Trimming removed 7 bases at V and 1 base at J, with 10 bases between. Germline loops: CDR1 ENHRY, CDR2 SYGVKD.

This clonotype has more than one count but fewer than ten. CDR3 sequence (DNA): TGTGCCAGCAGTGTGGCAGACGAAGCTTTCTTT. Translating gives CASSVADEAFF. The chain employs TRBV12-3 or TRBV12-4 and TRBJ1-1; no clear D gene. The CDR3 is 11 residues long. V lost 5 bases and J lost 8, with 9 bases in between.

This clonotype showed up many times. The chain carries TRBV29-1 and TRBJ2-7; possible D gene TRBD1, 5 bases. CDR3 length equals 15 residues. CDR1 and CDR2 (germline): SQVTM, ANQGSEA. V was pared by 4 bases and J by 3 bases, with 19 bases between. The CDR3 coding sequence is TGCAGCGTTGTCCAAGGGCAGGGAAGGTACTACGAGCAGTACTTC. It is translated as CSVVQGQGRYYEQYF.

The genes are TRBV7-8 and TRBJ2-1; no firm D call. V lost 0 bases, J lost 8 bases, and 14 bases lay in between. Germline CDR1 SGHVS, CDR2 FQNEAQ. The CDR3 is made up of 15 amino acids. This CDR3 reads CASSLATTYIHEQFF. DNA of the CDR3: TGTGCCAGCAGCTTAGCGACAACGTATATCCATGAGCAGTTCTTC.

J is TRBJ2-3 and V is TRBV24-1, with D perhaps given as TRBD1 or TRBD2 (5 bases each). The CDR3 contains 15 residues. Germline V gene lookup returns CDR1 KGHDR and CDR2 SFDVKD. V shed 1 base and J shed 4 bases, with 11 bases lying between them. Here the CDR3 reads CATSDLGDRSDTQYF. The CDR3 nucleotides read TGTGCCACCAGTGATTTAGGGGACCGTTCAGATACGCAGTATTTT.

Many counts were recorded for this clonotype. The chain links TRBV7-2 to TRBJ1-2; D remains unclear. With 1 base removed from V and 8 bases from J, the gap between germline ends came to 14 bases. There are 14 residues in the CDR3. The V gene's germline CDR1 is SGHTA and CDR2 FQGNSA. This chain's CDR3 is CASSLDPGPEGYTF. The CDR3 DNA is TGTGCCAGCAGCTTAGATCCGGGCCCAGAGGGCTACACCTTC.